This is a list of T cell receptor beta chains from one sample in a study of immune evolution from preneoplasia to lung adenocarcinoma. Only in-frame clones appear in the TCRdb table, and some are missing; sequencing was by immunoSEQ multiplex PCR. Here the sample spans about 6,400 clones, almost 80% being singletons. The material sequenced was FFPE minimally invasive lung adenocarcinoma tissue. The source is a person between 60 and 80 years old with lung adenocarcinoma. CDR3s include the opening cysteine and the closing phenylalanine or tryptophan. A D gene is named only where the DNA matches it firmly. Clone size is stated in some rows and not others, as once, few, many or a class when expanded.

v_call: TRBV2; clone_size: once; j_call: TRBJ2-5; d_call: TRBD1; cdr3_nt: TGTGCCAGCAGGGACACAGGGGGCAGGGAGACCCAGTACTTC; cdr3_aa: CASRDTGGRETQYF
v_call: TRBV10-3; clone_size: .; j_call: TRBJ2-3; d_call: .; cdr3_nt: TGTGCCATTACAGAGGGGAACGAGAATACGCAGTATTTT; cdr3_aa: CAITEGNENTQYF
v_call: TRBV5-1; clone_size: .; j_call: TRBJ2-3; d_call: .; cdr3_nt: TGCGCCAGCAGCACCGGGGGACTCGAGGGCTATACGCAGTATTTT; cdr3_aa: CASSTGGLEGYTQYF
v_call: TRBV11-2; clone_size: .; j_call: TRBJ1-1; d_call: .; cdr3_nt: TGTGCCAGCAGCTTAGTGGGCACTGAAGCTTTCTTT; cdr3_aa: CASSLVGTEAFF
v_call: TRBV27; clone_size: .; j_call: TRBJ1-1; d_call: .; cdr3_nt: TGTGCCAGCAGCAGGGCCAGCGTGGGGACTAACACTGAAGCTTTCTTT; cdr3_aa: CASSRASVGTNTEAFF
v_call: TRBV6-1; clone_size: once; j_call: TRBJ1-5; d_call: .; cdr3_nt: TGTGCCAGCAGTGGGGCGGGTCAGCCCCAGCATTTT; cdr3_aa: CASSGAGQPQHF
v_call: TRBV2; clone_size: .; j_call: TRBJ1-2; d_call: TRBD1; cdr3_nt: TGTGCCAGCAGTGCGGACAGGGTCTCCTATGGCTACACCTTC; cdr3_aa: CASSADRVSYGYTF
v_call: TRBV5-1; clone_size: few; j_call: TRBJ1-4; d_call: .; cdr3_nt: .; cdr3_aa: CASSFGSGGVDEKLFF
v_call: TRBV7-8; clone_size: .; j_call: TRBJ1-4; d_call: TRBD1; cdr3_nt: TGTGCCAGCAGCTTACTTAGGATTGTGACAGGGGCCTCTGGAAAACTGTTTTTT; cdr3_aa: CASSLLRIVTGASGKLFF
v_call: TRBV5-1; clone_size: .; j_call: TRBJ1-2; d_call: .; cdr3_nt: TGCGCCAGCAGCTTGGACCCCAGCCCCGGGGGCTACACCTTC; cdr3_aa: CASSLDPSPGGYTF
v_call: TRBV5-4; clone_size: .; j_call: TRBJ2-2; d_call: TRBD2; cdr3_nt: TGTGCCAGCAATCCGGGACTAGCGGGAGCCGGGGAGCTGTTTTTT; cdr3_aa: CASNPGLAGAGELFF
v_call: TRBV23-1; clone_size: .; j_call: TRBJ1-5; d_call: .; cdr3_nt: TGCGCCAGCAGTCATCGAAGGTGGGGCAATCAGCCCCAGCATTTT; cdr3_aa: CASSHRRWGNQPQHF
v_call: TRBV11-3; clone_size: .; j_call: TRBJ1-2; d_call: .; cdr3_nt: TGTGCCAGCAGCTTAGAAGGTAGAGATGGTGACTACACCTTC; cdr3_aa: CASSLEGRDGDYTF
v_call: TRBV7-3; clone_size: .; j_call: TRBJ1-1; d_call: .; cdr3_nt: TGTGCCAGCAGCTTATCCCCCAGGACAGAAACTTTCTTT; cdr3_aa: CASSLSPRTETFF
v_call: TRBV9; clone_size: few; j_call: TRBJ2-2; d_call: .; cdr3_nt: TGTGCCAGCAGCCCCCACGGGGACACCGGGGAGCTGTTTTTT; cdr3_aa: CASSPHGDTGELFF
v_call: TRBV5-6; clone_size: .; j_call: TRBJ2-3; d_call: TRBD2; cdr3_nt: TGTGCCAGCAGGATTGGCGGGGGGGCCTGGGCAGATACGCAGTATTTT; cdr3_aa: CASRIGGGAWADTQYF
v_call: TRBV19; clone_size: .; j_call: TRBJ2-2; d_call: .; cdr3_nt: TGTGCCGCAAGTAGAGGGGCGCAGGCGAACACCGGGGAGCTGTTTTTT; cdr3_aa: CAASRGAQANTGELFF
v_call: TRBV30; clone_size: .; j_call: TRBJ2-2; d_call: .; cdr3_nt: TGTGCCTGGAGTGTAATATTGGGGACCGGGGAGCTGTTTTTT; cdr3_aa: CAWSVILGTGELFF
v_call: TRBV7-3; clone_size: .; j_call: TRBJ2-1; d_call: TRBD2; cdr3_nt: TGTGCCAGCAGCTTAAGAAGAACTAGCGGCAATGAGCAGTTCTTC; cdr3_aa: CASSLRRTSGNEQFF
v_call: TRBV28; clone_size: .; j_call: TRBJ1-5; d_call: TRBD1; cdr3_nt: TGTGCCAGCAGTTTTGGACAGGGCCATCAGCCCCAGCATTTT; cdr3_aa: CASSFGQGHQPQHF
v_call: TRBV4-1; clone_size: .; j_call: TRBJ2-2; d_call: TRBD1; cdr3_nt: TGCGCCAGCAGCCCTTCGTTCGGATGGGCCAAACAGGGGAAAAGGACCGGGGAGCTGTTTTTT; cdr3_aa: CASSPSFGWAKQGKRTGELFF
v_call: TRBV7-9; clone_size: .; j_call: TRBJ2-4; d_call: .; cdr3_nt: TGTGCCAGCAGTCCGGGATTCCTAGCCAAAAACATTCAGTACTTC; cdr3_aa: CASSPGFLAKNIQYF
v_call: TRBV18; clone_size: few; j_call: TRBJ1-4; d_call: TRBD1; cdr3_nt: TGTGCCAGCTCACCGGGACAGGGTGAAAAACTGTTTTTT; cdr3_aa: CASSPGQGEKLFF
v_call: TRBV27; clone_size: .; j_call: TRBJ2-7; d_call: .; cdr3_nt: TGTGCCAGCCTGTCAGGCTACGAGCAGTACTTC; cdr3_aa: CASLSGYEQYF
v_call: TRBV11-3; clone_size: .; j_call: TRBJ2-7; d_call: .; cdr3_nt: TGTGCCAGCAGCTTAGCACCGGGACTCATCTACGAGCAGTACTTC; cdr3_aa: CASSLAPGLIYEQYF
v_call: TRBV21-1; clone_size: once; j_call: TRBJ2-3; d_call: .; cdr3_nt: TGTGCCAGCAGCAAATATGGGAGTGAAGACACAGATACGCAGTATTTT; cdr3_aa: CASSKYGSEDTDTQYF